The T cell receptor (beta chain) under discussion was sequenced for a study of OX40 agonist ivuxolimab in advanced cancers. The CDR3 has 13 amino acids. CDR1 LNHDA and CDR2 SQIVND come from the germline V gene (reference sequence). Trimming left V 6 bases short and J 3 bases short, with 11 bases between. Data came from immunoSEQ multiplex PCR; TCRdb stores just in-frame clones and leaves some out. The table records 49,000 or so clones, 88% of them present only once. V and J are TRBV19 and TRBJ1-1, with D maybe TRBD1 (6 bases). The sequence derives from an adult with an advanced solid tumor such as melanoma, head and neck, liver or kidney cancer. The sequencing used CD4+ or CD8+ T cells sorted from blood, collected in a trial of the OX40 agonist ivuxolimab. CDR3 sequence: CASRWTADTEAFF. CDR3 bases: TGTGCCAGTAGATGGACAGCTGACACTGAAGCTTTCTTT.